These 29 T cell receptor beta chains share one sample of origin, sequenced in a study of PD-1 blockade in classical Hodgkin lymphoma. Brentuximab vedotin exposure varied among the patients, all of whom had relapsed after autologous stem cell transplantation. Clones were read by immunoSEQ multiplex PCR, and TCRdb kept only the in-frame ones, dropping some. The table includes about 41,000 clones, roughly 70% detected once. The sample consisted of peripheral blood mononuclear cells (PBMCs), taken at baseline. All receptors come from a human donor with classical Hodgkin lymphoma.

CDR3 residues: CASSQEPVGNSPLHF. The CDR3 bases are TGTGCCAGCAGCCAAGAGCCGGTGGGGAATTCACCCCTCCACTTT. The chain links TRBV4-2 to TRBJ1-6; D gene ambiguous. Germline V gives CDR1 LGHNA, CDR2 YNFKEQ. With 0 bases removed from V and 7 bases from J, the gap between germline ends came to 10 bases. This CDR3 spans 15 amino acids.

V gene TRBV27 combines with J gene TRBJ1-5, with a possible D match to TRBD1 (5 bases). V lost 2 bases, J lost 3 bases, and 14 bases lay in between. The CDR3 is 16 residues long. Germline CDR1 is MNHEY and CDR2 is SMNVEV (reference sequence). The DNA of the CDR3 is TGTGCCAGCAGTTTAGCAATGGGACTTTCCAATCAGCCCCAGCATTTT. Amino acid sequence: CASSLAMGLSNQPQHF.

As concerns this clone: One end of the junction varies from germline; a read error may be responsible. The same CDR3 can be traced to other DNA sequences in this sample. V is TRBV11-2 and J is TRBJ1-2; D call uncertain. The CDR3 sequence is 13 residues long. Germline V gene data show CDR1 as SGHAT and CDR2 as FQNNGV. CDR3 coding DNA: TGTGCCAGCAGCCTAGACGGACGCTATGGCTACACCTTC. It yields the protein CASSLDGRYGYTF.

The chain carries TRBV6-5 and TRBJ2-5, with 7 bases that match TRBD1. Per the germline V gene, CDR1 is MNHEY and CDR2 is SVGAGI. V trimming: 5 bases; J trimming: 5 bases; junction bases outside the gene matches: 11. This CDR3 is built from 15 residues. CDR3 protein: CASSPDRITGETQYF. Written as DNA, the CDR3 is TGTGCCAGCAGTCCGGACAGGATCACCGGGGAGACCCAGTACTTC.

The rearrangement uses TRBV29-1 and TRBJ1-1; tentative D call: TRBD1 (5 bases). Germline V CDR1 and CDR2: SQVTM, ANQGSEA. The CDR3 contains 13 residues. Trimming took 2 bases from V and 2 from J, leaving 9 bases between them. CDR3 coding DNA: TGCAGCGTTGAAAGGCAGGGAAACACTGAAGCTTTCTTT. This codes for CSVERQGNTEAFF.

This CDR3 reads CASSGDRPYEQYF. DNA of the CDR3: TGTGCCAGCAGTGGTGACAGACCCTACGAGCAGTACTTC. This chain uses TRBV6-5 with TRBJ2-7; maybe TRBD1 (5 bases). In germline, CDR1 is MNHEY, CDR2 SVGAGI. Trimming took 5 bases from V and 2 from J, leaving 10 bases between them. The CDR3 is 13 residues long.

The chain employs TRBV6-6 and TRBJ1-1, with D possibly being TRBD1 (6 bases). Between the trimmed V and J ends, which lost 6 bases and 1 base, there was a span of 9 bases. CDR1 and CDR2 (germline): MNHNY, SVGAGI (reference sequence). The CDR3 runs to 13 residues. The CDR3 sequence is CASRMGQNTEAFF. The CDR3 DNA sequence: TGTGCCAGCAGGATGGGACAGAACACTGAAGCTTTCTTT.

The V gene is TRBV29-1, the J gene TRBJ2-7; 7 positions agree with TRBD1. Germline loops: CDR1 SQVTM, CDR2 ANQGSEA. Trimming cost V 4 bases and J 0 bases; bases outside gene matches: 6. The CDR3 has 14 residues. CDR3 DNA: TGCAGCGTTGCCGGACAGGTGAGCTCCTACGAGCAGTACTTC. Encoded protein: CSVAGQVSSYEQYF.

The CDR3 DNA sequence: TGCGCCAGCAGCTCCAGCGGGGCACGTCGGGAAAAACTGTTTTTT. Protein: CASSSSGARREKLFF. This chain links TRBV4-1 with TRBJ1-4, with D maybe TRBD1 (5 bases). The CDR3 is 15 residues long. V gave up 5 bases and J gave up 8 bases, with 18 bases separating them. Germline-derived CDR1 and CDR2 are MGHRA and YSYEKL.

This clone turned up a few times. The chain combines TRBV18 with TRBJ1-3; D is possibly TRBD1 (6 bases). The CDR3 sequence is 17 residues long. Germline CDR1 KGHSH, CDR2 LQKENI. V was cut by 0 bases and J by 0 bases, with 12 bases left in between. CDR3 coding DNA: TGTGCCAGCTCACCACCTCTCAGGGGCGACTCTGGAAACACCATATATTTT. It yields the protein CASSPPLRGDSGNTIYF. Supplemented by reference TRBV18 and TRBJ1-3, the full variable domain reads NAGVMQNPRHLVRRRGQEARLRCSPMKGHSHVYWYRQLPEEGLKFMVYLQKENIIDESGMPKERFSAEFPKEGPSILRIQQVVRGDSAAYFCASSPPLRGDSGNTIYFGEGSWLTVV.

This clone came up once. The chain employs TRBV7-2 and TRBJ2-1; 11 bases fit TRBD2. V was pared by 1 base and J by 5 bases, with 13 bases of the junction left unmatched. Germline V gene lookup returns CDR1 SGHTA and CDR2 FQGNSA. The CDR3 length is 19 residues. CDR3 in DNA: TGTGCCAGCAGCTTAGTTGGGCTAGCGGGAGGTGGCCGAGACAATGAGCAGTTCTTC. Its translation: CASSLVGLAGGGRDNEQFF.

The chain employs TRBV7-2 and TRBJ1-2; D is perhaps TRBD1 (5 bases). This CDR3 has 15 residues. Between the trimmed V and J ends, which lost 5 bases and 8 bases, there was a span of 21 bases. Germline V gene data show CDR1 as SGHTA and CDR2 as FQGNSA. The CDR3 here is CASSKRQGGDGGYTF. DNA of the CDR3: TGTGCCAGCAGCAAACGCCAGGGTGGGGACGGAGGCTACACCTTC.

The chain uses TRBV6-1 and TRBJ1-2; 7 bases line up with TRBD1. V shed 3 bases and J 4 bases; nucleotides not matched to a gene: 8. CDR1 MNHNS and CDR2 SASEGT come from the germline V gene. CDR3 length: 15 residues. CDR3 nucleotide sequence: TGTGCCAGCAGTGACCTGGCCAGGGGGACCTATGGCTACACCTTC. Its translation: CASSDLARGTYGYTF.

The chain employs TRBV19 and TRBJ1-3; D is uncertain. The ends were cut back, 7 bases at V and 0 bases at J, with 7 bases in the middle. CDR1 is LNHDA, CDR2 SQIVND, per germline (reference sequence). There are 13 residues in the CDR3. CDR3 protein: CASMSLSGNTIYF. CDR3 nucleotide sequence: TGTGCCAGTATGAGTCTCTCTGGAAACACCATATATTTT.

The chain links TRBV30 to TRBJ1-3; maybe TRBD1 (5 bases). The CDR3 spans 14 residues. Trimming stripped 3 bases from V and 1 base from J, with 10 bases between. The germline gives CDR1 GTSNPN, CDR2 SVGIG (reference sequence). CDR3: CAWRQGLSGNTIYF. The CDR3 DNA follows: TGTGCCTGGAGGCAGGGCCTTTCTGGAAACACCATATATTTT.

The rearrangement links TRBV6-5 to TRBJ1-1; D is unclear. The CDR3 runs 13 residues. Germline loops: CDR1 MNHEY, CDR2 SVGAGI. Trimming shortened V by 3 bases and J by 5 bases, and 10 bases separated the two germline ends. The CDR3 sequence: CASSYFGRTEAFF. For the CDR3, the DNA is TGTGCCAGCAGTTATTTCGGCAGGACTGAAGCTTTCTTT.

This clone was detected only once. CDR3 nucleotides: TGTGCCAGCAGCTCCCAGGCGGTGTCCTACGAGCAGTACTTC. Residues: CASSSQAVSYEQYF. The chain has TRBV7-3 and TRBJ2-7; D remains unclear. The CDR3 totals 14 residues. Germline V gene lookup returns CDR1 SGHTA and CDR2 FQGTGA. With 4 bases removed from V and 1 base from J, the gap between germline ends came to 11 bases.

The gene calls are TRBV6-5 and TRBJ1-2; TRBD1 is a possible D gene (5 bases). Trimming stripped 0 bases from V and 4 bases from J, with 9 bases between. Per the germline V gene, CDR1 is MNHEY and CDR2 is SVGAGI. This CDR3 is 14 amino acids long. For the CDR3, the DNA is TGTGCCAGCAGTTACTCGGTTGGGGGCTATGGCTACACCTTC. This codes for CASSYSVGGYGYTF.

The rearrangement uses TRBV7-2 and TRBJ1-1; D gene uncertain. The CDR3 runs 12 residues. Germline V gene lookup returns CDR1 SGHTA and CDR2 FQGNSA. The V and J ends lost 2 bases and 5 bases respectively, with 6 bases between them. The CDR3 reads CASSLWGTEAFF. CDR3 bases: TGTGCCAGCAGCTTATGGGGTACTGAAGCTTTCTTT.

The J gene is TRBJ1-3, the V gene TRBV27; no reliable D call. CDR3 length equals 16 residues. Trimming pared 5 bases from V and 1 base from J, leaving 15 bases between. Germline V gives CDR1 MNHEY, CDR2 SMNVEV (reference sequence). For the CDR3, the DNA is TGTGCCAGCAGTCTCGGGTCGCCGGATTCTGGAAACACCATATATTTT. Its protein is CASSLGSPDSGNTIYF.

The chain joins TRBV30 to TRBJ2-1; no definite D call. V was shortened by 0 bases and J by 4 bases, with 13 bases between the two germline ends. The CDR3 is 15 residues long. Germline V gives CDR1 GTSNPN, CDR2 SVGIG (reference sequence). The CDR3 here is CAWSVALVPYNEQFF. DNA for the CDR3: TGTGCCTGGAGTGTCGCCCTAGTGCCTTACAATGAGCAGTTCTTC.

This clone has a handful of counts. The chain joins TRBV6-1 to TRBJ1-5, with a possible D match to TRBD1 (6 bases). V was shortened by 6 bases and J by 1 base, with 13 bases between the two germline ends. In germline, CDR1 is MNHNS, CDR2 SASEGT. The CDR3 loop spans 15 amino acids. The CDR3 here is CASRGLGGSNQPQHF. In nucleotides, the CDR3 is TGTGCCAGCAGGGGGCTCGGGGGCAGCAATCAGCCCCAGCATTTT.

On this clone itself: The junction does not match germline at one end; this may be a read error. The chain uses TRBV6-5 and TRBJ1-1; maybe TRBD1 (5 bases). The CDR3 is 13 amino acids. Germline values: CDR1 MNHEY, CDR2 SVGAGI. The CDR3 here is CASTYGGSTEAFF. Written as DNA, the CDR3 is TGTGCCAGCACTTACGGGGGGAGCACTGAAGCTTTCTTT.

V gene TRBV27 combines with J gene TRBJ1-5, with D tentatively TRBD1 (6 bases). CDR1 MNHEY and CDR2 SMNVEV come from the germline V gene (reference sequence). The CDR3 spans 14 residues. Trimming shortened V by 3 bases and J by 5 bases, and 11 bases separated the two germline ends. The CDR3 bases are TGTGCCAGCAGTTTCTCGCAGGGGTATCAGCCCCAGCATTTT. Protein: CASSFSQGYQPQHF.

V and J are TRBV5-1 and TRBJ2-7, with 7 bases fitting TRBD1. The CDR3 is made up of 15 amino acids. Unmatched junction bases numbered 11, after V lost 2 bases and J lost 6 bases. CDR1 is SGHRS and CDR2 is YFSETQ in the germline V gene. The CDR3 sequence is CASSFVRGSSREQYF. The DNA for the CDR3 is TGCGCCAGCAGCTTTGTCAGGGGGTCTAGCCGCGAGCAGTACTTC. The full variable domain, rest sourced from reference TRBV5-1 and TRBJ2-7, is KAGVTQTPRYLIKTRGQQVTLSCSPISGHRSVSWYQQTPGQGLQFLFEYFSETQRNKGNFPGRFSGRQFSNSRSEMNVSTLELGDSALYLCASSFVRGSSREQYFGPGTRLTVT.

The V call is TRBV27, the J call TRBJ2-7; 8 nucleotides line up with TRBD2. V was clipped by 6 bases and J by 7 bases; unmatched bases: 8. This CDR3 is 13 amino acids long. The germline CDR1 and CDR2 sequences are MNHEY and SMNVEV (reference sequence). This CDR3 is CASREAGEWEQYF. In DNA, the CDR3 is TGTGCCAGCAGGGAAGCGGGAGAGTGGGAGCAGTACTTC.

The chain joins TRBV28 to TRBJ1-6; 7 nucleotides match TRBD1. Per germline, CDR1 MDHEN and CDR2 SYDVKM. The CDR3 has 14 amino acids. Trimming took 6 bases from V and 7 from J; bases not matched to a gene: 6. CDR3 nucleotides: TGTGCCAGCAGGACCGGGACAGAGAATTCACCCCTCCACTTT. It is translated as CASRTGTENSPLHF.

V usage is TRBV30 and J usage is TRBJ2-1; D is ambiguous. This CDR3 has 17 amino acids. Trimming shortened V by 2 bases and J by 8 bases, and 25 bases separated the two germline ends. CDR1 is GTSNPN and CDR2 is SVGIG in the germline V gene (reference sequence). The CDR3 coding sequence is TGTGCCTGGAGTTTGAAATGGACGGCGACCCCGACCTATGAGCAGTTCTTC. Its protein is CAWSLKWTATPTYEQFF.

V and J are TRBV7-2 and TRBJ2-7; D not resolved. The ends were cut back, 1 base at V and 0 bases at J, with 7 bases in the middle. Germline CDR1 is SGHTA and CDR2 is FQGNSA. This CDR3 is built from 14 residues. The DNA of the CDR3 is TGTGCCAGCAGCTTAGTTGGTTCCTCCTACGAGCAGTACTTC. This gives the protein CASSLVGSSYEQYF.